This entry features one TCR beta chain sequence. What it binds is unknown. Germline V gene sequence: CDR1 MNHNY, CDR2 SVGAGI (reference sequence). CDR3 length: 14 amino acids. V lost 0 bases and J lost 5, with 8 bases in between. Sequencing was performed with immunoSEQ multiplex PCR; in TCRdb, only in-frame clones are kept and a portion is missing. The data contain more than 100,000 clones, 80% to 95% of them singletons. The data belong to a study of T cell responses to AZD1222 COVID-19 vaccine. Regarding the study as a whole: The CD4 TCRs associated with vaccination extended across spike and predominated at 160-218 and 743-854. A reported finding is that nearly half of spike-specific TCRs target unmutated variant regions. The repertoires were collected only after the peak T cell response. White British people made up most donors, females outnumbered males, and clonal diversity was possibly underestimated.

This sequence was found in an adult in good health. The chain couples TRBV6-6 to TRBJ1-5, with D hard to call. The specimen was peripheral blood, collected on day 0 of AZD1222 vaccination. This CDR3 reads CASSYSDGDQPQHF. The CDR3 coding sequence is TGTGCCAGCAGTTACTCAGACGGGGATCAGCCCCAGCATTTT.